The entry that follows covers one T cell receptor beta chain sequence. The data were obtained in a study of T-cell reconstitution after alpha-beta-depleted transplantation in children. Germline V gene data show CDR1 as LGHNA and CDR2 as YSLEER. The CDR3 is made up of 17 amino acids. Between the trimmed V and J ends, which lost 0 bases and 2 bases, there was a span of 13 bases. Unique molecular identifiers featured in how the TCRbeta library was prepared. Using its own MiXCR run on the PCR reads, TCRdb lists one record per CDR3 protein. Here the sample spans over 70,000 distinct CDR3 sequences, approximately 12% being singletons.

V and J are TRBV4-3 and TRBJ2-2; the D gene is possibly TRBD1 (6 bases). The source of this sequence is a human donor who donated a stem cell graft to a child with inherited bone marrow failure. Sample: PBMCs from the stem cell graft donor, taken from the stem cell graft. The CDR3 bases are TGCGCCAGCAGCCAAGAGTCCGGACAGTCCAACACCGGGGAGCTGTTTTTT. It codes for CASSQESGQSNTGELFF.